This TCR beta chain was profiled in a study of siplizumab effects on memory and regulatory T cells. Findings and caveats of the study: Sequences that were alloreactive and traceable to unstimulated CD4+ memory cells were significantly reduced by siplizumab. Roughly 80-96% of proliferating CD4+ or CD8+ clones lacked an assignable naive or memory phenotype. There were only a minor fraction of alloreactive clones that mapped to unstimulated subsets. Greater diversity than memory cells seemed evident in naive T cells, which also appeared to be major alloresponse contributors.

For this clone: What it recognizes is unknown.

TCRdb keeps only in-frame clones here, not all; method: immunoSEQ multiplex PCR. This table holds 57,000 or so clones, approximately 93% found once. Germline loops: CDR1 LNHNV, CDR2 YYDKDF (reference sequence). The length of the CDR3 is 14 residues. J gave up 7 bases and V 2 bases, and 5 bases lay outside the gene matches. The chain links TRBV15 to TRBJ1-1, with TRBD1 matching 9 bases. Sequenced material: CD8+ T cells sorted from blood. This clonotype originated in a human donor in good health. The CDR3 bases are TGTGCCACCAGCAGAACAGGGGGCGCGGGTGAAGCTTTCTTT. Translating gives CATSRTGGAGEAFF.